Shown below are 30 T cell receptor beta chains from a single sample sequenced in a study of T-cell reconstitution after alpha-beta-depleted transplantation in children. Unique molecular identifiers were incorporated during preparation of the TCRbeta library. TCRdb processed the PCR reads anew with MiXCR; each CDR3 protein has one entry. This sample has under 450,000 distinct CDR3 sequences, with 10% to 15% found just once. The input for sequencing was PBMCs, taken from the stem cell graft. The receptors here all came from a human donor who donated a stem cell graft to a child with Fanconi anemia.

The chain recombines TRBV29-1 with TRBJ2-2; 10 nucleotides agree with TRBD1. Germline V gene sequence: CDR1 SQVTM, CDR2 ANQGSEA. The CDR3 runs to 13 residues. V lost 7 bases and J lost 6; bases outside the gene matches: 5. The CDR3 nucleotides read TGCAGCGAGAGGGACAGGGGATCCGGGGAGCTGTTTTTT. Its protein is CSERDRGSGELFF.

The chain's CDR3 is CASSMGNTEAFF. The CDR3 DNA reads TGCGCCAGCAGCATGGGGAACACTGAAGCTTTCTTT. The chain is built from TRBV5-1 and TRBJ1-1; unclear D gene. V shed 4 bases and J shed 1 base, with 5 bases lying between them. The CDR3 consists of 12 residues. CDR1 is SGHRS, CDR2 YFSETQ, per germline.

In this sample, this clonotype turned up a few times. This sequence joins TRBV5-1 and TRBJ2-1; tentative D call: TRBD1 (5 bases). Trimming stripped 2 bases from V and 8 bases from J, with 11 bases between. Germline CDR1 reads SGHRS; CDR2 reads YFSETQ. There are 13 residues in the CDR3. The CDR3 protein is CASSFPGRDEQFF. The CDR3 DNA follows: TGCGCCAGCAGCTTCCCAGGGCGAGATGAGCAGTTCTTC.

This clonotype was counted a few times. The chain is built from TRBV27 and TRBJ1-6, with D possibly being TRBD1 (6 bases). The CDR3 loop spans 15 amino acids. The germline V and J ends were trimmed by 2 bases and 10 bases, with 15 bases remaining between them. CDR1 and CDR2 from the germline V gene are MNHEY and SMNVEV (reference sequence). CDR3: CASSLGRGRASPLHF. CDR3 coding DNA: TGTGCCAGCAGTTTAGGCAGGGGCAGAGCCTCACCCCTCCACTTT.

The chain couples TRBV3-1 to TRBJ2-5, with D tentatively TRBD1 or TRBD2 (5 bases each). V shed 7 bases and J shed 5 bases, with 14 bases lying between them. The CDR3 is 13 residues long. Germline values: CDR1 LGHDT, CDR2 YNNKEL (reference sequence). In DNA, the CDR3 is TGTGCCAGCACTCCGAGGGGCAGGGAGACCCAGTACTTC. This encodes CASTPRGRETQYF.

This clonotype was detected only a few times. This chain uses TRBV4-2 with TRBJ2-7; tentative D call: TRBD1 (6 bases). The CDR3 is made up of 13 amino acids. Germline-derived CDR1 and CDR2 are LGHNA and YNFKEQ. Trimming took off 5 bases at V and 5 bases at J, with 13 bases between the two ends. Here the CDR3 DNA reads TGTGCCAGCAGCTACAGGGTGTCTGACGAGCAGTACTTC. Its translation: CASSYRVSDEQYF.

This clonotype was seen at least ten times. The rearrangement uses TRBV12-3 or TRBV12-4 and TRBJ1-5; TRBD1 is a possible D gene (5 bases). V lost 3 bases and J lost 5, with 11 bases in between. The CDR3 covers 14 residues. DNA of the CDR3: TGTGCCAGCAGTTTTTCAGGGTTGGATCAGCCCCAGCATTTT. It is translated as CASSFSGLDQPQHF.

This clonotype was detected a few times. The chain employs TRBV7-9 and TRBJ2-7; either TRBD1 or TRBD2 may fit D (6 bases each). V dropped 1 base and J dropped 6 bases, with 13 bases sitting between them. Germline loops: CDR1 SEHNR, CDR2 FQNEAQ (reference sequence). The CDR3 consists of 14 residues. CDR3 coding DNA: TGTGCCAGCAGCTTAGTGTCCGGGGGCGCCGAGCAGTACTTC. It yields the protein CASSLVSGGAEQYF.

There are a few counts of this clonotype. The chain recombines TRBV5-1 with TRBJ1-3, with unresolved D. The CDR3 has 14 amino acids. V was cut by 4 bases and J by 2 bases, with 10 bases left in between. Germline V gene lookup returns CDR1 SGHRS and CDR2 YFSETQ. The CDR3 protein is CASSGRGTGNTIYF. DNA of the CDR3: TGCGCCAGCAGCGGGCGGGGTACTGGAAACACCATATATTTT.

This clonotype turned up a few times. The rearrangement links TRBV5-1 to TRBJ2-3; D is possibly TRBD2 (6 bases). CDR3 length: 15 residues. Per germline, CDR1 SGHRS and CDR2 YFSETQ. With 0 bases removed from V and 3 bases from J, the gap between germline ends came to 11 bases. The CDR3 DNA is TGCGCCAGCAGCTTGGATGTCGGGGGTACAGATACGCAGTATTTT. Translating gives CASSLDVGGTDTQYF. Together with reference TRBV5-1 and TRBJ2-3, the CDR3 gives the full variable domain: KAGVTQTPRYLIKTRGQQVTLSCSPISGHRSVSWYQQTPGQGLQFLFEYFSETQRNKGNFPGRFSGRQFSNSRSEMNVSTLELGDSALYLCASSLDVGGTDTQYFGPGTRLTVL.

A note on this clonotype: A read error may be the cause here, since a much bigger clone is one base away. V usage is TRBV12-3 or TRBV12-4 and J usage is TRBJ2-5; D tentatively reads TRBD1 or TRBD2 (5 bases each). This CDR3 is 15 amino acids long. CDR3 nucleotide sequence: TGTGCCAGCAGAACTGGCCGGGGCCCAGGAGAGACCCAGTGCTTC. Its translation: CASRTGRGPGETQCF.

This clonotype was seen repeatedly, ten times or more. The rearrangement uses TRBV12-3 or TRBV12-4 and TRBJ1-1; 8 bases line up with TRBD1. After removal of 3 bases from V and 4 bases from J, the junction contained 4 bases not matched to a gene. This CDR3 region has 14 residues. Here the CDR3 DNA reads TGTGCCAGCAGTTTCACGGACAGGGCCACTGAAGCTTTCTTT. Translated: CASSFTDRATEAFF.

The chain combines TRBV24-1 with TRBJ2-2, with D possibly called TRBD1 or TRBD2 (6 bases each). Germline V gene data show CDR1 as KGHDR and CDR2 as SFDVKD. V lost 7 bases to trimming and J lost 5 bases, with 10 bases between them. The CDR3 covers 13 residues. The CDR3 DNA follows: TGTGCCACCAGGAGGGGGGAAACCGGGGAGCTGTTTTTT. This translates into CATRRGETGELFF.

The sample holds a few counts of this clonotype. V and J are TRBV12-3 or TRBV12-4 and TRBJ1-2, with 7 bases identical to TRBD1. The V and J ends lost 4 bases and 3 bases, in that order; junction bases with no gene match: 8. The CDR3 is 15 residues long. CDR3 amino acids: CASSSQGGSDYGYTF. CDR3 coding DNA: TGTGCCAGCAGTTCGCAGGGGGGTTCTGACTATGGCTACACCTTC.

This clonotype was observed a handful of times. The genes are TRBV3-1 and TRBJ2-7; D may be TRBD2 (6 bases). The CDR3 runs to 13 residues. Germline V gene lookup returns CDR1 LGHDT and CDR2 YNNKEL (reference sequence). Trimming removed 3 bases from V and 7 bases from J, with 13 bases in between. The CDR3 spells CASSQRDFWEQYF. DNA of the CDR3: TGTGCCAGCAGCCAGCGGGATTTCTGGGAGCAGTACTTC.

This clonotype occurred many times. This rearrangement joins TRBV5-1 to TRBJ1-1, with TRBD1 matching 7 bases. Trimming at V came to 3 bases and at J to 4 bases, leaving 12 bases not matched to a gene. Germline V gene data show CDR1 as SGHRS and CDR2 as YFSETQ. This CDR3 contains 16 residues. The CDR3 region is CASSSGLRGRPTEAFF. The CDR3 bases are TGCGCCAGCAGCTCAGGACTAAGGGGGCGGCCCACTGAAGCTTTCTTT.

The chain joins TRBV6-2 or TRBV6-3 to TRBJ1-2; D remains unclear. Trimming removed 2 bases from V and 4 bases from J, with 11 bases in between. Germline-derived CDR1 and CDR2 are MNHEY and SVGEGT. The length of the CDR3 is 14 residues. The CDR3 bases are TGTGCCAGCAGTTACGGCCCTCCGGTCTATGGCTACACCTTC. This sequence encodes CASSYGPPVYGYTF.

The chain uses TRBV7-6 and TRBJ2-5; 8 bases are a match to TRBD1. Trimming cost V 5 bases and J 2 bases; bases outside gene matches: 4. The CDR3 has 14 amino acids. The germline V gene encodes CDR1 SGHVS and CDR2 FNYEAQ. CDR3 loop: CASSLWTGQETQYF. CDR3 nucleotides: TGTGCCAGCAGCCTCTGGACAGGGCAAGAGACCCAGTACTTC.

This clonotype has just a few counts. The J gene is TRBJ1-6, the V gene TRBV4-3; D gene uncertain. Trimming removed 4 bases at V and 3 bases at J, with 13 bases between. Per the germline V gene, CDR1 is LGHNA and CDR2 is YSLEER. CDR3 length: 16 amino acids. CDR3 sequence: CASSLNLGNYNSPLHF. The CDR3 region has the DNA TGCGCCAGCAGCCTCAATCTAGGGAACTATAATTCACCCCTCCACTTT.

The chain joins TRBV28 to TRBJ1-2; TRBD1 matches 9 bases. J lost 5 bases, V lost 3 bases, and 10 bases had no gene match. Germline assignment: CDR1 MDHEN and CDR2 SYDVKM. The CDR3 is 16 residues long. Here the CDR3 reads CASSLGASTGGYGYTF. CDR3 DNA: TGTGCCAGCAGTTTGGGGGCCTCGACAGGGGGTTATGGCTACACCTTC.

The chain carries TRBV6-1 and TRBJ2-5; D not certain. Germline CDR1 MNHNS, CDR2 SASEGT. V lost 5 bases to trimming and J lost 7 bases, with 14 bases between them. This CDR3 contains 13 residues. The CDR3 reads CASSLLQTGTQYF. The DNA for the CDR3 is TGTGCCAGCAGTCTTCTCCAGACTGGGACCCAGTACTTC.

This clonotype was seen a few times. The chain carries TRBV12-3 or TRBV12-4 and TRBJ1-4, with D tentatively TRBD1 (5 bases). V was clipped by 2 bases and J by 7 bases, with 11 bases between them. The CDR3 contains 14 residues. CDR3 in DNA: TGTGCCAGCAGTTTAATGGGGGAGACTGAAAAACTGTTTTTT. Amino acid sequence: CASSLMGETEKLFF.

There are a few counts of this clonotype. The V and J genes are TRBV28 and TRBJ2-1; TRBD2 might be the D (7 bases). Germline V lookup: CDR1 MDHEN, CDR2 SYDVKM. V was trimmed by 7 bases and J by 8 bases, leaving 18 bases between them. This CDR3 comprises 14 residues. CDR3: CASTLGGLNDEQFF. In nucleotides, the CDR3 is TGTGCCAGCACTCTCGGGGGGCTGAACGATGAGCAGTTCTTC.

In its sample, this clonotype was seen many times. The J gene is TRBJ1-1, the V gene TRBV5-1; no definite D call. Germline assignment: CDR1 SGHRS and CDR2 YFSETQ. The length of the CDR3 is 16 residues. V lost 4 bases and J 0 bases, leaving 16 bases between the germline ends. The CDR3 DNA follows: TGCGCCAGCAGCCTCATGGCGGCGACCATGAACACTGAAGCTTTCTTT. Its protein product is CASSLMAATMNTEAFF.

As to this clonotype: Germline is not matched at one junction end, which may reflect a read error. This chain connects TRBV5-1 to TRBJ1-2, with D unclear. Per the germline V gene, CDR1 is SGHRS and CDR2 is YFSETQ. The CDR3 has 15 residues. In DNA form, the CDR3 reads TGCGCCAGCAGATTGGGGATGAAAGCTAACTATGGCTACACCTTC. Protein sequence: CASRLGMKANYGYTF.

CDR3 residues: CTFCLGNRGFNGELFF. Written as DNA, the CDR3 is TGTACCTTCTGTTTAGGGAACAGGGGGTTTAACGGGGAGCTGTTTTTT. This chain joins TRBV12-3 or TRBV12-4 and TRBJ2-2, with TRBD1 matching 8 bases. The length of the CDR3 is 16 residues.

The chain joins TRBV11-3 to TRBJ2-1; the D gene is possibly TRBD1 (5 bases). Trimming shortened V by 5 bases and J by 9 bases, and 11 bases separated the two germline ends. The CDR3 runs 12 residues. The V gene's germline CDR1 is SGHNT and CDR2 YENEEA. Here the CDR3 reads CASSPGSGEQFF. In nucleotides, the CDR3 is TGTGCCAGCAGCCCAGGGTCGGGTGAGCAGTTCTTC.

The chain employs TRBV10-3 and TRBJ2-1; D call uncertain. V dropped 4 bases and J dropped 4 bases, with 5 bases sitting between them. This CDR3 region has 12 residues. Germline loops: CDR1 ENHRY, CDR2 SYGVKD. The CDR3 here is CAISGVYNEQFF. Here the CDR3 DNA reads TGTGCCATCAGTGGGGTGTACAATGAGCAGTTCTTC.

This clonotype was observed at least ten times. The chain has TRBV28 and TRBJ2-2; D remains unclear. Germline-derived CDR1 and CDR2 are MDHEN and SYDVKM. This CDR3 has 15 residues. V was pared by 6 bases and J by 5 bases, with 16 bases between. The CDR3 DNA is TGTGCCAGCAGCCAGACACGGCTGGGTACCGGGGAGCTGTTTTTT. This gives the protein CASSQTRLGTGELFF.

As for this clonotype: At one of its ends the junction is not consistent with the germline gene, which may arise from a read error. The gene calls are TRBV3-1 and TRBJ1-5; possibly TRBD1 for D (5 bases). This CDR3 has 16 amino acids. CDR1 is LGHDT and CDR2 is YNNKEL in the germline V gene (reference sequence). CDR3 region: CASSQDSGHSNEPQHF. CDR3 sequence (DNA): TGTGCCAGCAGCCAAGATTCAGGGCATAGCAATGAGCCCCAGCATTTT.